Presented here are 31 T cell receptor beta chains from one specimen sequenced in a study of cytomegalovirus exposure and HLA in healthy donors. A multiplex PCR was run with 60 Vbeta primers and 13 Jbeta primers. Method: immunoSEQ multiplex PCR; TCRdb's copy keeps in-frame clones and lacks some. The profile covers fewer than 150,000 clones, with 65% to 80% appearing a single time and less than 3% taken by the ten largest. Material for sequencing was PBMCs. All receptors derive from a woman in her 40s in good health and CMV-seropositive.

The chain is built from TRBV30 and TRBJ2-1; TRBD2 agrees at 7 bases. Germline V CDR1 and CDR2: GTSNPN, SVGIG (reference sequence). The V segment lost 0 bases and the J segment 5 bases; nucleotides outside the gene matches: 7. The CDR3 spans 15 residues. CDR3 protein: CAWSVSLAFHNEQFF. The CDR3 nucleotides read TGTGCCTGGAGTGTTTCACTAGCGTTCCACAATGAGCAGTTCTTC.

V and J are TRBV18 and TRBJ1-5; a weak D match, TRBD1 (5 bases). Germline-derived CDR1 and CDR2 are KGHSH and LQKENI. The V and J ends lost 3 bases and 7 bases respectively, with 19 bases between them. This CDR3 has 16 amino acids. The CDR3 is CASSPQRDQGGQPQHF. CDR3 bases: TGTGCCAGCTCACCTCAGCGAGATCAGGGTGGGCAGCCCCAGCATTTT.

The chain has TRBV11-2 and TRBJ2-2, with D perhaps matching TRBD1 (6 bases). The CDR3 contains 16 residues. Germline CDR1 and CDR2: SGHAT and FQNNGV. V lost 1 base and J lost 1, with 10 bases in between. For the CDR3, the DNA is TGTGCCAGCAGCTTAGGTACAGGGAAGAACACCGGGGAGCTGTTTTTT. It encodes CASSLGTGKNTGELFF.

This clone was observed a few times. This sequence joins TRBV6-1 and TRBJ1-1, with D possibly TRBD1 on 6 matching bases. V lost 6 bases and J 5 bases, leaving 16 bases between the germline ends. Germline CDR1 MNHNS, CDR2 SASEGT. The CDR3 has 14 amino acids. The CDR3 nucleotides read TGTGCCAGCAGGCCGGGAGGGGGAGGGACTGAAGCTTTCTTT. Its translation is CASRPGGGGTEAFF.

The chain is built from TRBV10-3 and TRBJ2-1, with D perhaps matching TRBD1 (7 bases). V lost 8 bases to trimming and J lost 7 bases, with 15 bases between them. The CDR3 length is 13 residues. CDR1 is ENHRY and CDR2 is SYGVKD in the germline V gene. The DNA for the CDR3 is TGTGCCATCTTGGAGGGGGCGATGAATGAGCAGTTCTTC. Translation gives CAILEGAMNEQFF.

J is TRBJ2-2 and V is TRBV6-5, with 7 bases identical to TRBD1. The length of the CDR3 is 15 residues. The junction had 10 bases not matched to a gene; V was cut back by 5 bases and J by 7 bases. In germline, CDR1 is MNHEY, CDR2 SVGAGI. The CDR3 loop is CASSGGQDHHGELFF. CDR3 nucleotides: TGTGCCAGCAGTGGAGGACAGGATCATCACGGGGAGCTGTTTTTT.

This chain links TRBV30 with TRBJ2-4; D unclear. The CDR3 totals 12 residues. Looked up from germline, CDR1 is GTSNPN and CDR2 is SVGIG (reference sequence). V lost 1 base and J 3 bases, leaving 4 bases between the germline ends. CDR3 in DNA: TGTGCCTGGAGTGCGGTCAAAAACATTCAGTACTTC. Residues: CAWSAVKNIQYF.

This chain connects TRBV10-3 to TRBJ1-1; D ambiguous. This CDR3 spans 13 amino acids. Trimming shortened V by 7 bases and J by 2 bases, and 11 bases separated the two germline ends. In germline, CDR1 is ENHRY, CDR2 SYGVKD. CDR3 in amino acids: CAITPGPNTEAFF. The DNA for the CDR3 is TGTGCCATCACGCCGGGTCCAAACACTGAAGCTTTCTTT.

The rearrangement links TRBV6-5 to TRBJ1-1; 7 nucleotides line up with TRBD1. Germline V gives CDR1 MNHEY, CDR2 SVGAGI. The ends lost 6 bases at V and 5 bases at J; junction bases unmatched: 12. The CDR3 consists of 15 residues. The CDR3, as DNA: TGTGCCAGCAGCCCCAGGGGGGTATTAAGGACTGAAGCTTTCTTT. Protein: CASSPRGVLRTEAFF.

The chain links TRBV7-3 to TRBJ2-3, with 9 bases that match TRBD2. V trimming: 1 base; J trimming: 4 bases; junction bases outside the gene matches: 9. Germline lookup yields CDR1 SGHTA and CDR2 FQGTGA. The CDR3 has 17 residues. CDR3 sequence reads: CASSLKGQRGAADTQYF. The CDR3 DNA reads TGTGCCAGCAGCTTAAAGGGTCAGCGGGGGGCGGCAGATACGCAGTATTTT. Complete variable domain (other parts from reference TRBV7-3 and TRBJ2-3): GAGVSQTPSNKVTEKGKYVELRCDPISGHTALYWYRQSLGQGPEFLIYFQGTGAADDSGLPNDRFFAVRPEGSVSTLKIQRTERGDSAVYLCASSLKGQRGAADTQYFGPGTRLTVL.

The V call is TRBV7-6, the J call TRBJ2-3; 8 bases line up with TRBD2. This CDR3 contains 13 residues. Germline loops: CDR1 SGHVS, CDR2 FNYEAQ. The V and J ends lost 5 bases and 5 bases, in that order; junction bases with no gene match: 3. DNA of the CDR3: TGTGCCAGCAGCCCGCGGGGGGTAGATACGCAGTATTTT. Amino acid sequence: CASSPRGVDTQYF.

The chain joins TRBV7-9 to TRBJ2-5, with D possibly being TRBD2 (7 bases). Germline values: CDR1 SEHNR, CDR2 FQNEAQ (reference sequence). Between the trimmed V and J ends, which lost 0 bases and 11 bases, there was a span of 13 bases. The CDR3 runs 13 residues. The CDR3 DNA sequence: TGTGCCAGCAGCTTAGCACAGGGAGGGGAGCAGTACTTC. It codes for CASSLAQGGEQYF.

This sequence joins TRBV6-1 and TRBJ1-1; possible D gene TRBD1, 5 bases. V shed 5 bases and J shed 4 bases, with 11 bases lying between them. The CDR3 totals 13 residues. Germline values: CDR1 MNHNS, CDR2 SASEGT. The CDR3 sequence: CASSTTQVTEAFF. For the CDR3, the DNA is TGTGCCAGCAGTACTACACAGGTCACTGAAGCTTTCTTT.

The chain is built from TRBV7-8 and TRBJ2-5; D is possibly TRBD1 (5 bases). The CDR3 contains 14 residues. Germline assignment: CDR1 SGHVS and CDR2 FQNEAQ. V dropped 5 bases and J dropped 10 bases, with 20 bases sitting between them. CDR3 loop: CASSLRAGLLSQYF. The CDR3 DNA reads TGTGCCAGCAGCCTAAGGGCAGGGTTATTAAGCCAGTACTTC.

The chain links TRBV4-1 to TRBJ2-6; possibly TRBD2 for D (5 bases). Germline CDR1 MGHRA, CDR2 YSYEKL. The CDR3 consists of 17 residues. V lost 2 bases to trimming and J lost 4 bases, with 15 bases between them. Here the CDR3 reads CASSQLSRGLGANVLTF. In DNA form, the CDR3 reads TGCGCCAGCAGCCAACTATCCCGAGGGTTAGGGGCCAACGTCCTGACTTTC.

The chain combines TRBV5-1 with TRBJ2-7, with 10 nucleotides matching TRBD1. V lost 5 bases and J lost 1; bases outside the gene matches: 3. The germline V gene has CDR1 SGHRS and CDR2 YFSETQ. The CDR3 sequence is 14 residues long. The CDR3 DNA sequence: TGCGCCAGCAGACCGGGACAGGGGTCCTACGAGCAGTACTTC. It translates to CASRPGQGSYEQYF.

The V call is TRBV27, the J call TRBJ1-2; D uncertain. Per the germline V gene, CDR1 is MNHEY and CDR2 is SMNVEV (reference sequence). V gave up 0 bases and J gave up 8 bases, with 10 bases separating them. The CDR3 is 13 residues long. The CDR3 is CASSLSRLSGYTF. CDR3 DNA: TGTGCCAGCAGTTTATCGAGGCTTTCCGGCTACACCTTC.

The chain combines TRBV9 with TRBJ1-3, with D unresolved. CDR3 size: 14 residues. V was cut by 7 bases and J by 2 bases, with 13 bases left in between. CDR1 SGDLS and CDR2 YYNGEE come from the germline V gene. The CDR3: CASGPTTPGNTIYF. Here the CDR3 DNA reads TGTGCCAGCGGGCCCACAACTCCTGGAAACACCATATATTTT.

The rearrangement links TRBV30 to TRBJ2-5, with no clear D. This CDR3 contains 13 residues. The germline gives CDR1 GTSNPN, CDR2 SVGIG (reference sequence). Trimming cost V 0 bases and J 2 bases, with 7 bases left between them. Here the CDR3 reads CAWSVLLQETQYF. In DNA, the CDR3 is TGTGCCTGGAGTGTACTTTTGCAAGAGACCCAGTACTTC.

This chain uses TRBV29-1 with TRBJ2-7; 7 bases map to TRBD2. Trimming cost V 4 bases and J 6 bases; bases outside gene matches: 12. This CDR3 region has 14 residues. Germline CDR1 reads SQVTM; CDR2 reads ANQGSEA. The chain's CDR3 is CSVGGNGGGIEQYF. DNA for the CDR3: TGCAGCGTTGGGGGGAACGGGGGAGGGATCGAGCAGTACTTC.

The rearrangement links TRBV5-1 to TRBJ1-5; tentatively, D is TRBD1 (6 bases). The germline V gene encodes CDR1 SGHRS and CDR2 YFSETQ. The CDR3 consists of 15 residues. Trimming took 0 bases from V and 7 from J, leaving 14 bases between them. CDR3 amino acids: CASSLDAGVKQPQHF. The CDR3 DNA follows: TGCGCCAGCAGCTTGGATGCAGGGGTAAAGCAGCCCCAGCATTTT.

The rearrangement joins TRBV15 to TRBJ1-4, with D unresolved. CDR1 LNHNV and CDR2 YYDKDF come from the germline V gene (reference sequence). V gave up 0 bases and J gave up 6 bases, with 11 bases separating them. This CDR3 is 15 amino acids long. The CDR3 DNA reads as TGTGCCACCAGCAGAGAAGGAGTGGGAGATGAAAAACTGTTTTTT. Protein sequence: CATSREGVGDEKLFF.

The chain carries TRBV5-1 and TRBJ2-3, with 13 bases identical to TRBD2. V gave up 4 bases and J gave up 7 bases; unmatched junction bases: 12. CDR3 length: 17 residues. The germline gives CDR1 SGHRS, CDR2 YFSETQ. In DNA form, the CDR3 reads TGCGCCAGCAGCCCAGGGACTAGCGGGGCCTTCGTGCATACGCAGTATTTT. This codes for CASSPGTSGAFVHTQYF.

The chain links TRBV7-9 to TRBJ2-2; D unresolved. The V and J ends lost 1 base and 6 bases respectively, with 15 bases between them. CDR3 length equals 16 residues. Germline CDR1 SEHNR, CDR2 FQNEAQ (reference sequence). The CDR3 protein is CASSLGFELGAGELFF. Here the CDR3 DNA reads TGTGCCAGCAGCTTAGGCTTCGAGTTAGGAGCCGGGGAGCTGTTTTTT.

This clone appeared a single time. The rearrangement joins TRBV10-3 to TRBJ2-7; D is undetermined. Looked up from germline, CDR1 is ENHRY and CDR2 is SYGVKD. The CDR3 extends over 12 amino acids. The V and J ends lost 10 bases and 5 bases respectively, with 15 bases between them. The CDR3 here is CARPRLRNEQYF. DNA for the CDR3: TGTGCCAGACCACGTCTGAGGAACGAGCAGTACTTC.

The genes are TRBV29-1 and TRBJ1-1, with TRBD1 identical over 9 bases. The CDR3 covers 14 residues. Germline V gene sequence: CDR1 SQVTM, CDR2 ANQGSEA. V shed 2 bases, J shed 5 bases, and the junction held 6 bases outside the gene matches. The CDR3 sequence is CSVEHRQGETEAFF. The CDR3, as DNA: TGCAGCGTTGAACACCGACAGGGGGAAACTGAAGCTTTCTTT.

The rearrangement uses TRBV6-5 and TRBJ2-1; D is undetermined. The V gene lost 2 bases and the J gene lost 0 bases, with 8 bases spanning the gap. Germline V lookup: CDR1 MNHEY, CDR2 SVGAGI. The CDR3 extends over 15 amino acids. CDR3 DNA sequence: TGTGCCAGCAGTTACCAGGTCAGCTCCTACAATGAGCAGTTCTTC. Protein product: CASSYQVSSYNEQFF.

The V and J genes are TRBV9 and TRBJ2-3, with D perhaps TRBD1 (5 bases). V was trimmed by 2 bases and J by 4 bases, leaving 14 bases between them. This CDR3 is built from 15 residues. CDR1 and CDR2 (germline): SGDLS, YYNGEE. DNA of the CDR3: TGTGCCAGCAGCGTCACAGGTAAAGTCGCAGATACGCAGTATTTT. Encoded protein: CASSVTGKVADTQYF.

This rearrangement joins TRBV4-1 to TRBJ2-7; 11 bases are shared with TRBD1. V lost 3 bases, J lost 4 bases, and 5 bases stayed unmatched. Germline CDR1 reads MGHRA; CDR2 reads YSYEKL. The CDR3 consists of 15 residues. The CDR3 coding sequence is TGCGCCAGCAGCCAGTCCGGGACAGGGGGTTACGAGCAGTACTTC. Translated: CASSQSGTGGYEQYF.

In DNA form, the CDR3 reads TGTGCCAGCAGCCCCGGGACAGGGGGAGAGACCCAGTACTTC. Its protein is CASSPGTGGETQYF. The V gene is TRBV5-4, the J gene TRBJ2-5; 11 nucleotides align to TRBD1. From germline, CDR1 is SGHNT and CDR2 YYREEE (reference sequence). The CDR3 length is 14 residues. V lost 4 bases to trimming and J lost 4 bases; unmatched junction nucleotides: 3.

The chain couples TRBV7-2 to TRBJ1-2; D unclear. This CDR3 region has 15 residues. V lost 5 bases and J lost 4, with 17 bases in between. Looked up from germline, CDR1 is SGHTA and CDR2 is FQGNSA. CDR3 coding DNA: TGTGCCAGCAGCCTCGGGTCCTTTGGGAGCTATGGCTACACCTTC. Protein product: CASSLGSFGSYGYTF.